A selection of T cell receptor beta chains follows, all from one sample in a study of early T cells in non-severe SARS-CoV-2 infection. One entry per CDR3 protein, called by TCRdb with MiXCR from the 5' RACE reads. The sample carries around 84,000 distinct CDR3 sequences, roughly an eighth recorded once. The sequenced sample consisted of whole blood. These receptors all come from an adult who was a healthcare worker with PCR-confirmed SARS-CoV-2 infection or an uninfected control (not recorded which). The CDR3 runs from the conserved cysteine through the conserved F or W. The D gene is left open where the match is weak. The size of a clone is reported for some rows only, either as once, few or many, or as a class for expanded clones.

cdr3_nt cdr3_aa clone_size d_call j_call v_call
TGTGCCAGCAGTTCCAGGACCACATCGGAGCAGTTCTTC CASSSRTTSEQFF few . TRBJ2-1 TRBV27
TGCAGTCCTGGGCGGGGTAATCAGCCCCAGCATTTT CSPGRGNQPQHF . . TRBJ1-5 TRBV20-1
TGTGCCACCAGTGCCCAACGGACAGGGCCGAACACCGGGGAGCTGTTTTTT CATSAQRTGPNTGELFF . TRBD1 TRBJ2-2 TRBV24-1
TGCAGCGTTGAGATTTTGGGCGAGCAGTACTTC CSVEILGEQYF . . TRBJ2-7 TRBV29-1
TGCGCCAGCAGCCAACCGACAGGGCTGGAGACTGAAGCTTTCTTT CASSQPTGLETEAFF few TRBD1 TRBJ1-1 TRBV4-1
TGTGCCAGCTCACCACGTCTAGCGGGAGGGCCGGCCGGGGAGCTGTTTTTT CASSPRLAGGPAGELFF many TRBD2 TRBJ2-2 TRBV18
TGTGCCAGCAGTTGGGCTAGCGGGAGCTCCTACAATGAGCAGTTCTTC CASSWASGSSYNEQFF . TRBD2 TRBJ2-1 TRBV12-3/TRBV12-4
TGTGCCAGCAGCCCGGGAGGGGGAATCAACACTGAAGCTTTCTTT CASSPGGGINTEAFF . . TRBJ1-1 TRBV5-5
TGTGTATCTCTAAGGACTAGCGGGAGCCTAAACACCGGGGAGCTGTTTTTT CVSLRTSGSLNTGELFF . TRBD2 TRBJ2-2 TRBV7-8
TGTGCCAGCAGCTCCCGGGAAGGTGGCACTGAAGCTTTCTTT CASSSREGGTEAFF few . TRBJ1-1 TRBV7-6
TGTGCCAGCAGCCCACGCACAGGGAGCACCGGGGAGCTGTTTTTT CASSPRTGSTGELFF . . TRBJ2-2 TRBV7-6
TGTGCCAGCAGTCGAGTTCAGATTCCCACAGATACGCAGTATTTT CASSRVQIPTDTQYF . . TRBJ2-3 TRBV28
TGTGCCAGCAGCCGAGGGACAGGGCGAACCTATAATTCACCCCTCCACTTT CASSRGTGRTYNSPLHF many TRBD1 TRBJ1-6 TRBV7-9
TGTGCCAGCAGCCAAGTAATCCGGGGAAGCTATACCTTC CASSQVIRGSYTF many . TRBJ1-2 TRBV14
TGCAGTGCTAGAGGGCGGTGGACCCGTCAGCCCCAGCATTTT CSARGRWTRQPQHF few . TRBJ1-5 TRBV20-1
TGTGCCAGCAGCAAGGGACTAGCGGGATTGGCAGATACGCAGTATTTT CASSKGLAGLADTQYF few TRBD2 TRBJ2-3 TRBV11-2
TGTGCCAGCACTCTCCAGGATCAAGAGACCCAGTACTTC CASTLQDQETQYF few . TRBJ2-5 TRBV12-3/TRBV12-4
TGTGCCAGCAGCCAAGACAGGACAGCGGAGGAGGGAGAGACCCAGTACTTC CASSQDRTAEEGETQYF many . TRBJ2-5 TRBV4-2
TGTGCCAGCAGTGAAGTGGAACTCCTGCCGCATCAGCCCCAGCATTTT CASSEVELLPHQPQHF many . TRBJ1-5 TRBV6-1
TGTGCCAGCAGCGCCCCTCGGGACGCAGAAGCTTTCTTT CASSAPRDAEAFF few . TRBJ1-1 TRBV11-2
TGTGCCAGCAGCGTAGAGCCAGTGTCTCTGTACGAGCAGTACTTC CASSVEPVSLYEQYF few . TRBJ2-7 TRBV9
TGTGCCAGCACCCAGTGGGGGAAGATGTACGAGCAGTACTTC CASTQWGKMYEQYF many . TRBJ2-7 TRBV12-3/TRBV12-4
TGTGCCAGCAGGCAAGCGGGAGTGGGTTACAATGAGCAGTTCTTC CASRQAGVGYNEQFF . TRBD2 TRBJ2-1 TRBV28
TGTGCCAGCAGCTTAATAGCGGCCACCTACGAGCAGTACTTC CASSLIAATYEQYF many . TRBJ2-7 TRBV7-2
TGCAGCGTCGTGAGCAGGGAAGCTTTCTTT CSVVSREAFF few . TRBJ1-1 TRBV29-1
TGTGCCAGCAGTTTGGACGGGATCTCCTACGAGCAGTACTTC CASSLDGISYEQYF . . TRBJ2-7 TRBV28
TGCAGTGCTAGAGATCTAACCTACGAGCAGTACTTC CSARDLTYEQYF many . TRBJ2-7 TRBV20-1
TGCAGCGTCGGGGGGACGGAAAACACTGAAGCTTTCTTT CSVGGTENTEAFF . . TRBJ1-1 TRBV29-1
TGTGCCAGCAGTTACTTAACAGGGGACTACGGAGAGCAGTACTTC CASSYLTGDYGEQYF . . TRBJ2-7 TRBV6-6
TGTGCCAGCAGTCTGACAGGGTCGCCGCAGTTCTTC CASSLTGSPQFF . TRBD1 TRBJ2-1 TRBV6-5
TGTGCCAGCAGCTTAGGACAGAATAATCAGCCCCAGCATTTT CASSLGQNNQPQHF . . TRBJ1-5 TRBV7-2
TGTGCCAGCACACTAGGGGCAGGCCCCTTCTACGAGCAGTACTTC CASTLGAGPFYEQYF . . TRBJ2-7 TRBV7-9
TGTGCCAGCAGCCAAAGCCGACTTAGTACGCAGTATTTT CASSQSRLSTQYF many . TRBJ2-3 TRBV14
TGTGCCAGTAGTATTCTCGGTTCTGGGGCCAACGTCCTGACTTTC CASSILGSGANVLTF many . TRBJ2-6 TRBV19
TGTGCCAGCACCCAGGGGGACTGGCGGGAGAAGGGCCCCGGGGAGCTGTTTTTT CASTQGDWREKGPGELFF few . TRBJ2-2 TRBV11-2
TGCAGTGCTTTCCCCGGGACTAGCGGGAGTGGGACCCAGTACTTC CSAFPGTSGSGTQYF few TRBD2 TRBJ2-5 TRBV20-1
TGTGCCAGCAGTGACTGGTCGGCAAAACCGGGACTAAAGTTCTTC CASSDWSAKPGLKFF . TRBD2 TRBJ2-1 TRBV6-1
TGCGCCAGCAGTGGACAGGGACCTAACAATGAGCAGTTCTTC CASSGQGPNNEQFF . TRBD1 TRBJ2-1 TRBV10-1
TGTGCCAGCAGTTTAGCCCCGGGACAGGGCTATGGCTACACCTTC CASSLAPGQGYGYTF few TRBD1 TRBJ1-2 TRBV28
TGTGCCAGTAGCTACGGGTCTGGGGCCAACGTCCTGACTTTC CASSYGSGANVLTF . . TRBJ2-6 TRBV19
TGTGCCAGTAGTATAGGACTAGCGGACAATGAGCAGTTCTTC CASSIGLADNEQFF few TRBD2 TRBJ2-1 TRBV19
TGTGCCAGCAGCGTAGAGGGGAGAAACCCGGGAGAGCAGTACTTC CASSVEGRNPGEQYF . . TRBJ2-7 TRBV9
TGTGCCAGCACCCCATTCCGGACTAGCGGCCTTTACGAGCAGTACTTC CASTPFRTSGLYEQYF . TRBD2 TRBJ2-7 TRBV28
TGCGCCAGCAGCTTACGGTCTGGCGAGCAGTACTTC CASSLRSGEQYF . . TRBJ2-7 TRBV5-1